Sequencing of this TCR beta chain was carried out in a study of blood T cell repertoires in COVID-19. Turning to the study itself: From the United States, Italy and Spain came samples of acute and convalescent COVID-19. Sample material is recorded as cDNA or gDNA derived from T cells, B-cell-depleted T cells, or PBMCs.

CDR1 and CDR2 (germline): SGHTA, FQGNSA. Germline trimming cut 1 base from V and 6 bases from J; bases unmatched to any gene: 7. The CDR3 extends over 15 amino acids. Original methodology: Nucleated cell number was recorded as an estimate derived from reference gene primer amplification. Some clones are missing from TCRdb's copy, which holds only in-frame ones; the method was immunoSEQ multiplex PCR. Clonal size and the V and J genes are those of that table, whereas D and trimming came from the DNA. The sample includes 150,000 to 200,000 clones, 88% of them seen just once. The sample taken for sequencing was peripheral blood. This sequence joins TRBV7-2 and TRBJ2-3; 7 bases match TRBD2. The TCR sequence derives from a human donor in a cohort sampled during active COVID-19. The CDR3 reads CASSLDGTKADTQYF. CDR3 bases: TGTGCCAGCAGCTTAGATGGGACTAAAGCGGATACGCAGTATTTT.